Given below is one T cell receptor beta chain in context. This specimen belongs to a study of T cells after yellow fever vaccination. TCRdb reprocessed the 5' RACE reads via MiXCR and lists one record per CDR3 protein. The top ten hold more than 13% of the sample, which has almost 600,000 distinct CDR3 sequences, around an eighth seen once. The germline CDR1 and CDR2 sequences are SNHLY and FYNNEI. V lost 2 bases to trimming and J lost 4 bases, with 20 bases between them. The length of the CDR3 is 17 residues. This clonotype was sampled from a man aged 25 to 40 who received the YFV17D yellow fever vaccine. This material consisted of PBMCs, taken on the day of the yellow fever booster vaccination. This chain connects TRBV2 to TRBJ2-5, with D perhaps matching TRBD2 (6 bases). The CDR3 nucleotides read TGTGCCAGCAGTGAAATTCCGGCTAGCGTGAGGGGAGAGACCCAGTACTTC. Its protein product is CASSEIPASVRGETQYF.